The 2 T cell receptor beta chains below come from one sample, sequenced in a study of cytomegalovirus exposure and HLA in healthy donors. Assay: immunoSEQ multiplex PCR; the TCRdb copy retains only in-frame clones and omits some. This table has around 190,000 clones, about 84% appearing once. Sequenced sample: PBMCs. The receptors were sampled from a woman under 30 in good health and CMV-seronegative.

The CDR3 protein is CASSPGDYVQETQYF. The CDR3 nucleotides read TGCGCCAGCAGCCCCGGCGACTACGTGCAAGAGACCCAGTACTTC. This chain connects TRBV5-1 to TRBJ2-5, with D perhaps TRBD2 (5 bases). CDR1 and CDR2 (germline): SGHRS, YFSETQ. V was trimmed by 4 bases and J by 2 bases, leaving 15 bases between them. This CDR3 comprises 15 residues.

This clone was picked up a small number of times. This chain joins TRBV9 and TRBJ2-3; a possible D gene is TRBD2 (5 bases). This CDR3 is 16 amino acids long. With 0 bases removed from V and 0 bases from J, the gap between germline ends came to 11 bases. Per germline, CDR1 SGDLS and CDR2 YYNGEE. The CDR3 is CASSVGAGASTDTQYF. The CDR3 nucleotides read TGTGCCAGCAGCGTAGGGGCGGGTGCTAGCACAGATACGCAGTATTTT.